This T cell receptor beta chain is drawn from a study of T-cell memory formation after mild COVID-19. Study-wide background: Largely donor-specific sequence clusters came from a couple of donors. Whole-study results and caveats: The main location of contracting CD4+ clones was CM and EM, and that of contracting CD8+ clones was EMRA.

Constant-segment primers served in 5'RACE that generated TCR alpha and TCR beta cDNA libraries bearing sample barcodes and UMIs. MiXCR was run by TCRdb on the 5' RACE reads, yielding one entry per CDR3 protein. The sample has under 300,000 distinct CDR3 sequences, approximately 7.6% seen once. This clonotype was detected many times. Its antigen is not identified. Sequencing used PBMCs or a T cell subset sorted from them (not recorded which). This TCR came from a man aged 18 to 30 who had mild COVID-19 (a few samples of this study predate the infection). Cell type and time point are not known.

The CDR3 protein is CASSLVLRNQPQHF. The CDR3 DNA is TGTGCCAGCAGCTTAGTACTGCGCAATCAGCCCCAGCATTTT. The chain is built from TRBV7-2 and TRBJ1-5; D uncertain. CDR1 and CDR2 (germline): SGHTA, FQGNSA. The ends were cut back, 1 base at V and 2 bases at J, with 6 bases in the middle. This CDR3 has 14 residues.